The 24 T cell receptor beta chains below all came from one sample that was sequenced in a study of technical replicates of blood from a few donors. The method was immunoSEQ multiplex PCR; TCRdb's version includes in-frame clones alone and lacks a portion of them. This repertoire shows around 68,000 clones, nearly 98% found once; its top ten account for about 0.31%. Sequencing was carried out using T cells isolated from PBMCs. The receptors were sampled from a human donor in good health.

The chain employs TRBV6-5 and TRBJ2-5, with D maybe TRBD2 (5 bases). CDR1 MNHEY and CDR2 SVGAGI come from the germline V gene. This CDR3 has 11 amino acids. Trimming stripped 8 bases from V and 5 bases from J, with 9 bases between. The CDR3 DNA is TGTGCCAGCGGGAGAGAGGAGACCCAGTACTTC. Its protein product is CASGREETQYF.

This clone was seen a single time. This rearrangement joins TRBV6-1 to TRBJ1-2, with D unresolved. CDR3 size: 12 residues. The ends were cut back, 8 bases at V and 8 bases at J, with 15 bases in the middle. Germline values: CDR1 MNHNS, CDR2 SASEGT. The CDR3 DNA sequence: TGTGCCAGCCGAGACACCTCACAAGGCTACACCTTC. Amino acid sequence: CASRDTSQGYTF.

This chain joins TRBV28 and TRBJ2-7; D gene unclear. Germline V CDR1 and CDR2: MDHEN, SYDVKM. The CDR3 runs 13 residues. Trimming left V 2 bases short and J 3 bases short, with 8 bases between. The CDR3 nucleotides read TGTGCCAGCAGTTTACAGGCCGACTACGAGCAGTACTTC. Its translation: CASSLQADYEQYF.

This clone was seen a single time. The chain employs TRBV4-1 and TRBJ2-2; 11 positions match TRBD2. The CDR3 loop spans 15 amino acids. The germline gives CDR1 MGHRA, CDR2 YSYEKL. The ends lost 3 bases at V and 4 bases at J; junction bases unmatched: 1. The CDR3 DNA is TGCGCCAGCAGCCAGGGACTAGCGGCCACCGGGGAGCTGTTTTTT. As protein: CASSQGLAATGELFF.

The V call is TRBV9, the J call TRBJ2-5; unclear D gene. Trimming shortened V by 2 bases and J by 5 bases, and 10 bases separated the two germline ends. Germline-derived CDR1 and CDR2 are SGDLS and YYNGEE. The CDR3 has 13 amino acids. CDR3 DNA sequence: TGTGCCAGCAGCGTTGACTCACGGGAGACCCAGTACTTC. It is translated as CASSVDSRETQYF.

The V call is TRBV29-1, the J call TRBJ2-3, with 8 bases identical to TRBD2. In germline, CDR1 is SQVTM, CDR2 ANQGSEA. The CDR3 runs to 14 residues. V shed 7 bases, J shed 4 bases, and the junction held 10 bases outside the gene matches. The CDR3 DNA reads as TGCAGCGCAAAAGCGGGAGTGTCGGCAGATACGCAGTATTTT. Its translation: CSAKAGVSADTQYF.

The CDR3, as DNA: TGCGCCAGCAGCCAAGATTTAGGGGGCGCGTACCAGCCCCAGCATTTT. Amino acids: CASSQDLGGAYQPQHF. The V and J genes are TRBV4-1 and TRBJ1-5; TRBD1 agrees at 7 bases. With V trimmed by 0 bases and J by 7 bases, 9 bases remained unmatched. Germline CDR1 MGHRA, CDR2 YSYEKL. This CDR3 has 16 amino acids.

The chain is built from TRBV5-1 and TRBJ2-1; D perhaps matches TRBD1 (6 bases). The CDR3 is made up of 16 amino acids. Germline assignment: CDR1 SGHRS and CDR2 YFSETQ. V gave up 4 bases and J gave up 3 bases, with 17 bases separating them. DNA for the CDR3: TGCGCCAGCAGCAGGCCAGGGGAGACTTTCTACAATGAGCAGTTCTTC. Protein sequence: CASSRPGETFYNEQFF.

Here the CDR3 reads CASSQEPGTQYF. For the CDR3, the DNA is TGCGCCAGCAGCCAAGAGCCGGGGACCCAGTACTTC. The chain employs TRBV4-1 and TRBJ2-5; the D is unclear. Germline CDR1 MGHRA, CDR2 YSYEKL. V was shortened by 0 bases and J by 7 bases, with 6 bases between the two germline ends. This CDR3 is built from 12 residues.

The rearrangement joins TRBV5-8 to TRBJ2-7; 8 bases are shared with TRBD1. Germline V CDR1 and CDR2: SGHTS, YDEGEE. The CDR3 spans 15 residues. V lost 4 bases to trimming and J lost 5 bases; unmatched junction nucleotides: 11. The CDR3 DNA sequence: TGTGCCAGCAGCGCTAGAGGACAGGGTTACAACGAGCAGTACTTC. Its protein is CASSARGQGYNEQYF.

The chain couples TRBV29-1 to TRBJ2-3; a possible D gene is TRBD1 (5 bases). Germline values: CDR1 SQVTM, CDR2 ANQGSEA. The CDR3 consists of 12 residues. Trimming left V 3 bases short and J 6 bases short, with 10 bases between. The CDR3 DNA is TGCAGCGTTGATGCAGGGTACGATACGCAGTATTTT. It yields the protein CSVDAGYDTQYF.

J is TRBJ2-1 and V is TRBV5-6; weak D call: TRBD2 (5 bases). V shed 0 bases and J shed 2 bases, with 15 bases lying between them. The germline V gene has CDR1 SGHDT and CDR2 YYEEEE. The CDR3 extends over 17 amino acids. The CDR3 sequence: CASSLVLERLTYNEQFF. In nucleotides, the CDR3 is TGTGCCAGCAGCTTGGTTTTGGAGCGGCTCACCTACAATGAGCAGTTCTTC.

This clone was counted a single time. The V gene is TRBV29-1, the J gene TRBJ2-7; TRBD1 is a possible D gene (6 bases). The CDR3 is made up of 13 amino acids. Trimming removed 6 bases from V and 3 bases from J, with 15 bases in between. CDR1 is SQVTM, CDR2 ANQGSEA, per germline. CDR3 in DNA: TGCAGCGTCGACGGACAGAGAGGCTACGAGCAGTACTTC. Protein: CSVDGQRGYEQYF.

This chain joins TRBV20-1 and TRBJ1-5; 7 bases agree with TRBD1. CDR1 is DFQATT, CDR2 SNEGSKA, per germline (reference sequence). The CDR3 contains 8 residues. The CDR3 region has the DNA TGCAGCGATGACAGGGAACATTTT. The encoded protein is CSDDREHF.

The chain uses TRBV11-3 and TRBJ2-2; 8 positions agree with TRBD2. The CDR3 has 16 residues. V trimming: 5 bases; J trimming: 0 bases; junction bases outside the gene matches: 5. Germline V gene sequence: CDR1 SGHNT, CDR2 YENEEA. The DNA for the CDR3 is TGTGCCAGCAGCCCAAGGACTAGCCCGAACACCGGGGAGCTGTTTTTT. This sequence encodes CASSPRTSPNTGELFF. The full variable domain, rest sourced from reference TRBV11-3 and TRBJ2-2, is EAGVVQSPRYKIIEKKQPVAFWCNPISGHNTLYWYLQNLGQGPELLIRYENEEAVDDSQLPKDRFSAERLKGVDSTLKIQPAELGDSAVYLCASSPRTSPNTGELFFGEGSRLTVL.

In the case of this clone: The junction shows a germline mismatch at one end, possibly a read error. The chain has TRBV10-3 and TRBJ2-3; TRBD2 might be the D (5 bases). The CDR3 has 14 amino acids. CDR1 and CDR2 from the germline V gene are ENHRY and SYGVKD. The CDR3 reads CAMSVRADADTQYF. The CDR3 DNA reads TGTGCCATGAGTGTGAGGGCCGACGCAGATACGCAGTATTTT.

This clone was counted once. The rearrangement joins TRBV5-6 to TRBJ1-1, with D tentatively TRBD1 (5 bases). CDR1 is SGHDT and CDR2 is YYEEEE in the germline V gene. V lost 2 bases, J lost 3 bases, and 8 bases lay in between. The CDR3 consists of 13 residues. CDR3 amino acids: CASSLTGYTEAFF. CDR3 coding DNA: TGTGCCAGCAGCTTAACAGGATACACTGAAGCTTTCTTT.

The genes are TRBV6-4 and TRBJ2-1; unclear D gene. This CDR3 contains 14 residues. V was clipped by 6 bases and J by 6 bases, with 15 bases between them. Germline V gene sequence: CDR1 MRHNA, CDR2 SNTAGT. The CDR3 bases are TGTGCCAGCAGGGCGGCAGCCGGTCTCAATGAGCAGTTCTTC. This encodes CASRAAAGLNEQFF.

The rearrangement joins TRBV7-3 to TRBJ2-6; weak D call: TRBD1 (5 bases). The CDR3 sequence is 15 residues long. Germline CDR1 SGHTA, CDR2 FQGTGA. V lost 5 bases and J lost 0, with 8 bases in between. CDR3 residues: CASSEDSSGANVLTF. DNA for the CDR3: TGTGCCAGCAGCGAAGACAGCTCTGGGGCCAACGTCCTGACTTTC.

CDR3 sequence: CASSLDRDRGAEAFF. CDR3 in DNA: TGTGCCAGCAGCTTGGACCGGGACAGGGGGGCTGAAGCTTTCTTT. The chain links TRBV5-4 to TRBJ1-1, with 11 bases that match TRBD1. With V trimmed by 0 bases and J by 6 bases, 4 bases remained unmatched. The CDR3 is made up of 15 amino acids. Germline V gene sequence: CDR1 SGHNT, CDR2 YYREEE (reference sequence).

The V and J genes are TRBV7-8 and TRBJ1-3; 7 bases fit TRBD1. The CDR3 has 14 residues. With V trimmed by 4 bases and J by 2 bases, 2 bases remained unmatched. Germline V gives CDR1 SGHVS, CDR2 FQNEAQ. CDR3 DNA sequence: TGTGCCAGCAGCTCTGGGACAGCTGGAAACACCATATATTTT. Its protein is CASSSGTAGNTIYF.

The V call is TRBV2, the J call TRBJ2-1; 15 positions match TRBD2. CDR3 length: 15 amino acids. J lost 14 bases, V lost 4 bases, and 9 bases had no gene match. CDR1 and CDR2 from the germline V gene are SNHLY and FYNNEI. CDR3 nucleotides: TGTGCCAGCAGTGCTCGGACTAGCGGGAGGGCCATCGAGTTCTTC. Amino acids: CASSARTSGRAIEFF. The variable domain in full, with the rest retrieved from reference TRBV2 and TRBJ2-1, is EPEVTQTPSHQVTQMGQEVILRCVPISNHLYFYWYRQILGQKVEFLVSFYNNEISEKSEIFDDQFSVERPDGSNFTLKIRSTKLEDSAMYFCASSARTSGRAIEFFGPGTRLTVL.

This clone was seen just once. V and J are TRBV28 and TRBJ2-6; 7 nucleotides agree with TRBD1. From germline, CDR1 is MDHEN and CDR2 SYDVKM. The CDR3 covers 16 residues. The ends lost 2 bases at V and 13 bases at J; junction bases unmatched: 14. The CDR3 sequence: CASSLRGTGALGVLTF. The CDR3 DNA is TGTGCCAGCAGTTTAAGGGGTACAGGGGCCTTGGGAGTCCTGACTTTC.

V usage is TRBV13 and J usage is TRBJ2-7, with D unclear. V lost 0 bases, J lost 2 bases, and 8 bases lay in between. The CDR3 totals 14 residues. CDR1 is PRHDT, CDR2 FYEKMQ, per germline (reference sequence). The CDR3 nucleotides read TGTGCCAGCAGCTTAGGCCCGGTAACCTACGAGCAGTACTTC. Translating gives CASSLGPVTYEQYF.